This T cell receptor beta chain was profiled in a study of vaccination effects on CD4 cells after COVID-19. Findings and caveats of the study: Clones induced by infection and by vaccine showed marked clonal contraction late after vaccination.

Ahead of sequencing, the ViraFEST assay grew antigen-specific CD4+ T cells using viral peptide pools. Researchers isolated CD4+ T cells once around 11 days of culture had elapsed. Each well held 2 million to 2.5 million PBMC cultured with around 9.7 ug/ml peptides and 9.5 to 10 IU/ml IL-2. Here immunoSEQ multiplex PCR was the method, and the copy in TCRdb shows in-frame clones only, minus some. The profile shows tens of thousands of clones, roughly 81% of them singletons. Trimming cost V 5 bases and J 1 base, with 12 bases left between them. The CDR3 loop spans 14 amino acids. CDR1 SGHRS and CDR2 YFSETQ come from the germline V gene. Regarding this clone: Antigen unknown.

The V gene is TRBV5-1, the J gene TRBJ1-1; D gene ambiguous. Specimen: CD4+ T cells from PBMCs cultured with HCoV-229E spike peptides, collected before COVID-19 vaccination. This receptor was taken from a human donor who received a COVID-19 vaccine. The CDR3 DNA reads TGCGCCAGCAGTGAATGGGGAGCGAACACTGAAGCTTTCTTT. Encoded protein: CASSEWGANTEAFF.